This T cell receptor (beta chain) was sequenced during a study of B cell selection in AIRE deficiency. Findings and limits, study-wide: CDR3s were shorter in shared Treg sequences, reflecting few non-templated nucleotide insertions.

This CDR3 has 14 residues. V dropped 5 bases and J dropped 3 bases, with 13 bases sitting between them. CDR1 is MDHEN and CDR2 is SYDVKM in the germline V gene. Sorting defined conventional CD4 T cells as CD4+CD127+. The method was immunoSEQ multiplex PCR; TCRdb's version includes in-frame clones alone and lacks a portion of them. This repertoire shows about 25,000 clones, around 97% found once; its top ten account for 0.2% to 0.25%. As regards this clone: Its antigen remains unidentified.

The J gene is TRBJ1-1, the V gene TRBV28; no clear D. The sequenced material came from conventional CD4+ T cells sorted from PBMCs. The source is a human donor with AIRE deficiency. The CDR3 nucleotides are TGTGCCAGCAGTCCCTCCGGAGGGTACACTGAAGCTTTCTTT. Encoded protein: CASSPSGGYTEAFF.